The table lists the clone carrying this T cell receptor (beta chain) with many counts. Its cognate antigen is unknown. This sample is part of a study of molecular identifiers for immune sequencing clone quantification. Broader study findings: Effector cells had over 99% of their molecules in clones above 20 RNA copies, while naive cells had under 1%.

TCRdb recomputed calls from the PCR reads with MiXCR, one row per CDR3 protein. The sample has about 500,000 distinct CDR3 sequences; about 25% are singletons. The germline CDR1 and CDR2 sequences are DFQATT and SNEGSKA (reference sequence). Trimming removed 2 bases at V and 5 bases at J, with 22 bases between. This CDR3 has 17 residues. Investigators produced naive CD8 libraries from roughly 20,000 to 1,000,000 sorted cells, drawing on 10%, 30% or 50% RNA. The sequence was collected from a human donor in good health. Some libraries in this study had Jurkat cell RNA spiked in. The material sequenced was naive CD8+ T cells from blood, with Jurkat cell RNA spiked in. Subset in this sample: FACS-sorted CD8+CD4-CCR7+CD45RA+ naive T cells. The rearrangement links TRBV20-1 to TRBJ1-5, with D unclear. The CDR3, as DNA: TGCAGTGCTAGAAAGATCTTGGTGGGTTATGTTGATCAGCCCCAGCATTTT. Amino acid sequence: CSARKILVGYVDQPQHF.